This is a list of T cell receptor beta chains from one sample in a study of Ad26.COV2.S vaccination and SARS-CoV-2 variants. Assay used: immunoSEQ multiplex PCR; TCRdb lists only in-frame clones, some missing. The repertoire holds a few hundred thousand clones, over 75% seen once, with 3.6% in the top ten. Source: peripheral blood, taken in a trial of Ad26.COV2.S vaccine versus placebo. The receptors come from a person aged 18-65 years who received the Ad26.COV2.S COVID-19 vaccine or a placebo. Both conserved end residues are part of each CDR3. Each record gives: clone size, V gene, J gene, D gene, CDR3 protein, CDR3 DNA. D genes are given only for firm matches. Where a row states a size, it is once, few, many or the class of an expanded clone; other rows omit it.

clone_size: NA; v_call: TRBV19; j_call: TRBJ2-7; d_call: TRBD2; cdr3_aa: CASSISGLAGREQYF; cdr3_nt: TGTGCCAGTAGTATCAGCGGACTAGCGGGTCGCGAGCAGTACTTC
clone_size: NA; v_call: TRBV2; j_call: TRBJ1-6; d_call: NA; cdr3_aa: CASSGRDKAPLHF; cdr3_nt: TGTGCCAGCAGTGGCCGGGACAAAGCACCCCTCCACTTT
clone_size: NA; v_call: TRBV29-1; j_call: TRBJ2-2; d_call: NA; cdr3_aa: CSAGFRDTGELFF; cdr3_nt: TGCAGCGCCGGATTCAGGGACACCGGGGAGCTGTTTTTT
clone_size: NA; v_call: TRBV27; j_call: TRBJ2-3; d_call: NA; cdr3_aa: CASSFRVRADTQYF; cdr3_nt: TGTGCCAGCAGCTTCCGAGTGCGGGCAGATACGCAGTATTTT
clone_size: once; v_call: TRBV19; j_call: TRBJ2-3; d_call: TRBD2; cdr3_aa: CASTVAGVGTDTQYF; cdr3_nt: TGTGCCAGTACCGTAGCGGGGGTGGGCACAGATACGCAGTATTTT
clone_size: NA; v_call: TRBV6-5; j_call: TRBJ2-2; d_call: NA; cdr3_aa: CASSPLMGVPGELFF; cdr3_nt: TGTGCCAGCAGTCCCCTTATGGGGGTACCCGGGGAGCTGTTTTTT
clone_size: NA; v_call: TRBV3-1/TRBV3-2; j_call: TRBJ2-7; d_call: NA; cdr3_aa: CASSQLYEQYF; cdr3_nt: TGTGCCAGCAGCCAATTATACGAGCAGTACTTC
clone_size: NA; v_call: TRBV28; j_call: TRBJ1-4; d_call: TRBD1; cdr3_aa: CASRLTGEGEKLFF; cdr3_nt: TGTGCCAGCCGCCTGACAGGGGAGGGTGAAAAACTGTTTTTT
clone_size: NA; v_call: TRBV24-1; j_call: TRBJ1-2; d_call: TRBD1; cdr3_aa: CATSDLDRGGYTF; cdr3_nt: TGTGCCACCAGTGATTTGGACAGGGGCGGCTACACCTTC
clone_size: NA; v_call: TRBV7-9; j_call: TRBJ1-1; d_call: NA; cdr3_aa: CASRSPGRETEAFF; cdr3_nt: TGTGCCAGCAGGTCCCCGGGGAGGGAGACTGAAGCTTTCTTT
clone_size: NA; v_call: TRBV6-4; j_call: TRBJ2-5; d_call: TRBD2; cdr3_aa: CASIGLARLETQYF; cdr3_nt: TGTGCCAGCATAGGACTAGCCAGGTTGGAGACCCAGTACTTC
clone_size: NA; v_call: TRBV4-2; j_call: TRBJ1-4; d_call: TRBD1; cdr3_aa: CASSPGTGGKNEKLFF; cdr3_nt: TGTGCCAGCAGCCCTGGGACAGGGGGTAAGAATGAAAAACTGTTTTTT
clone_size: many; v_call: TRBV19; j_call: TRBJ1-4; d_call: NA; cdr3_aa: CASSNPGGNEKLFF; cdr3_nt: TGTGCCAGTAGCAACCCCGGGGGTAATGAAAAACTGTTTTTT
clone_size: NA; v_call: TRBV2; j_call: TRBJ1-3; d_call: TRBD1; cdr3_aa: CASTGPGQGNTIYF; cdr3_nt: TGTGCCAGCACGGGACCGGGACAGGGAAACACCATATATTTT
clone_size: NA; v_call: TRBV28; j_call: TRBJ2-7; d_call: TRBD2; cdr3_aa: CASSLFASGGAVQYF; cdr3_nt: TGTGCCAGCAGTTTATTCGCTAGCGGGGGGGCCGTGCAGTACTTC
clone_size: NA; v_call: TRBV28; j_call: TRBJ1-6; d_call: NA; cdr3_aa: CASSSDISSYNSPLHF; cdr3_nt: TGTGCCAGCAGTTCAGATATTAGCTCCTATAATTCACCCCTCCACTTT
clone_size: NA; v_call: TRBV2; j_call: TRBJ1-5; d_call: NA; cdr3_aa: CASSEAMRQPQHF; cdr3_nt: TGTGCCAGCAGTGAAGCTATGAGGCAGCCCCAGCATTTT
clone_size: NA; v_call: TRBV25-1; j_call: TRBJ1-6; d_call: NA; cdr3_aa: CASSTSVPYNSPLHF; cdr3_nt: TGTGCCAGCAGTACCTCCGTCCCCTATAATTCACCCCTCCACTTT
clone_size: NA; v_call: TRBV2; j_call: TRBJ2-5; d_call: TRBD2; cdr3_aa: CASSDRGSGDQETQYF; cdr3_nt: TGTGCCAGCAGTGATAGGGGTAGCGGGGACCAAGAGACCCAGTACTTC
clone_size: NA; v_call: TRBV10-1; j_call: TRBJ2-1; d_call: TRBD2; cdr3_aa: CASSAGGLASNEQFF; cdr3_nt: TGCGCCAGCAGTGCCGGAGGACTAGCGTCCAATGAGCAGTTCTTC
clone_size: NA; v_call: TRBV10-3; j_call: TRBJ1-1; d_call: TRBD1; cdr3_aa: CAISSGTETEAFF; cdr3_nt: TGTGCCATCAGTTCCGGGACAGAGACTGAAGCTTTCTTT
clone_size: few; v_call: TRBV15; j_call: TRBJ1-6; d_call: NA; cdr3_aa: CATSRDRGRDSYNSPLHF; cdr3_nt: TGTGCCACCAGCAGAGATCGGGGGAGGGATTCCTATAATTCACCCCTCCACTTT
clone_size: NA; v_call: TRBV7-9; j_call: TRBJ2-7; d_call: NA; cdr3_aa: CASSPPEGGTYEQYF; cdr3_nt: TGTGCCAGCAGCCCACCCGAGGGGGGGACCTACGAGCAGTACTTC
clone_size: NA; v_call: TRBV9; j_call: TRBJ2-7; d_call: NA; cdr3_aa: CASSVAGTHEQYF; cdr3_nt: TGTGCCAGCAGCGTAGCCGGGACCCACGAGCAGTACTTC
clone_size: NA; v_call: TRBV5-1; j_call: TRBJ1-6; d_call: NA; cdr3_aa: CASSLAGSFYNSPLHF; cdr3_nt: TGCGCCAGCAGCTTGGCCGGGAGCTTCTATAATTCACCCCTCCACTTT
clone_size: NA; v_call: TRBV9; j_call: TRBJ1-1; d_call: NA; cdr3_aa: CASSVDGWGVNTEAFF; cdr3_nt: TGTGCCAGCAGCGTAGACGGATGGGGAGTGAACACTGAAGCTTTCTTT
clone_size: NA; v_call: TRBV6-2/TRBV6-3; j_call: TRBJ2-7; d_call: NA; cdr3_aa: CASSQGVEAYEQYF; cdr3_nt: TGTGCCAGCAGTCAAGGGGTAGAAGCCTACGAGCAGTACTTC
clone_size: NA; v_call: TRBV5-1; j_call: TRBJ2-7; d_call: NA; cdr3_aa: CASGGGPYEQYF; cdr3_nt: TGCGCCAGTGGAGGAGGGCCCTACGAGCAGTACTTC
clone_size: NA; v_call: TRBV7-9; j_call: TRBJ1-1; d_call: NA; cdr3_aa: CASSLGGMNTEAFF; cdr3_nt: TGTGCCAGCAGCTTAGGAGGCATGAACACTGAAGCTTTCTTT
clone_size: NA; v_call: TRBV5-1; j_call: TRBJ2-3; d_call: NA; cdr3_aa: CASSLVKQGNADTQYF; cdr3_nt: TGCGCCAGCAGCTTGGTAAAACAGGGAAACGCAGATACGCAGTATTTT